This T cell receptor (beta chain) was obtained from a study of blood T cell repertoires in COVID-19 (dated by TCRdb to 2020 to 2022). In the study overall: Samples from collaborators originated in the United States, Italy and Spain and spanned both the acute and convalescent phases of COVID-19. HLA class I and class II types, where available, came from metadata supplied by the sample provider rather than from assay-based typing. The dataset comprised deeply sampled blood TCRbeta repertoires from subjects exposed to, actively infected with, or recovered from COVID-19. The samples were drawn from two sources: the first 160 participants of the ongoing ImmuneRACE study, and 1,254 subjects contributed by 6 global collaborators. Sample metadata almost always included a de-identified subject ID, COVID-19 status, age in years and sex. The repertoires were released in a freely available public database intended as a resource for research on the immune response to SARS-CoV-2. The prospective study material was composed of cDNA or gDNA derived from T cells, B-cell-depleted T cells, or PBMCs.

CDR3 length: 16 amino acids, cysteine to phenylalanine. The only DNA kept is the CDR3, 48 bases in frame from the first base. CDR1 and CDR2 were assigned from the germline V gene as KGHDR and SFDVKD. V sheds 3 bases and J sheds 4 bases, leaving 14 bases between their ends. TCRbeta CDR3 regions were amplified from genomic DNA using the immunoSEQ Assay, a bias-controlled multiplex PCR. Concerning the study's data processing: The number of nucleated cells in each sample was estimated by amplification of reference gene primers within the assay. Sequence reads were collapsed and filtered to measure the absolute abundance of every unique TCRbeta CDR3 rearrangement. For each sample, productive Simpson clonality was calculated as the square root of Simpson's diversity index over productive rearrangements. Entries here come from immuneACCESS through TCRdb and include only in-frame sequences with V and J called. Some clones fail to appear in such tables; in the studies checked, an unresolved V gene covers under half of the shortfall, and the cause of the remainder is unknown. D and trimming come from the DNA, and the V and J calls and clone size come from that table. The sample includes approximately 85,000 clones, with roughly 90% observed a single time. 4.3% of the sample lies in the top ten.

Concerning this clone itself: Its target antigen remains unknown. No much larger clone is present one base from it, and per-base qualities are unavailable.

The collaborating institutions used their own protocols to collect whole blood in K2EDTA tubes. For TCRbeta analysis, collaborators shipped samples in one of three forms: frozen whole blood, isolated PBMCs, or DNA extracted from either of those sample types. Paper-wide results and their limitations: How much clinical and demographic metadata was included differed by source and by participant, and the metadata was provided uncurated.

The rearrangement joined TRBV24-1 to TRBJ1-4, and perhaps TRBD1 as D gene, on 5 matching bases. The source of this sequence is a woman aged 80 or over with active or convalescent COVID-19. The sequencing input was peripheral blood. Read as DNA, the sequence is TGTGCCACCAGTGATCCCAATGGGGCGAATAATGAAAAACTGTTTTTT. This translates into CATSDPNGANNEKLFF.